The source of this T cell receptor (beta chain) is a study of blood T cell repertoires in COVID-19 (dated by TCRdb to 2018 to 2021). Broadly, across the study: Samples from collaborators originated in the United States, Italy and Spain and spanned both the acute and convalescent phases of COVID-19. The material from the prospective study consisted of cDNA or gDNA derived from T cells, B-cell-depleted T cells, or PBMCs. Subjects who had been exposed to COVID-19, were actively infected with it, or had recovered from it provided the deeply sampled blood TCRbeta repertoires that made up the dataset. The repertoires were made available in a free public database intended to serve as a resource for research on the immune response to SARS-CoV-2. Samples were obtained from the ongoing ImmuneRACE study (first 160 participants) and from some 1,200 subjects provided by 6 global collaborators. A de-identified subject ID, COVID-19 status, age in years and sex were almost always included in the sample metadata. Where HLA class I and class II types were available, the types were taken from metadata supplied by the sample provider, not from assay-based typing.

Results the study describes overall, beyond this receptor: The quantity of clinical and demographic metadata differed by source and by participant and was supplied without curation.

The immunoSEQ Assay, a bias-controlled multiplex PCR, was used to amplify TCRbeta CDR3 regions from genomic DNA. The original methods were these. The number of nucleated cells in each sample was estimated from the amplification of reference gene primers within the assay. Sequence reads were collapsed and filtered to measure the absolute abundance of every unique TCRbeta CDR3 rearrangement. For each sample, productive Simpson clonality was calculated as the square root of Simpson's diversity index over productive rearrangements. TCRdb took this table from immuneACCESS and kept in-frame rearrangements with V and J called. Such tables lack part of the clones; where checked against another copy, unresolved V genes explain under half of the gap, and the rest is unexplained. The D gene and trimming were derived from the DNA, and the V and J assignments and clone size from that table. The sample includes some 190,000 clones, with about 88% observed a single time. The leading ten clones occupy less than 1.5% of the sample.

Whole blood was collected in K2EDTA tubes by collaborating institutions according to the institutions' own protocols. For TCRbeta analysis, collaborator samples were shipped as frozen whole blood, as isolated PBMCs, or as DNA extracted from either sample type. Of note for this clone: There is no known antigen for this receptor. No per-base quality is available; no much larger clone lies one base away.

Reading the germline V gene (reference sequence) gives CDR1 LNHNV and CDR2 YYDKDF. V and J are trimmed by 9 bases and 3 bases, and the gene matches miss 5 bases of the junction. Spanning cysteine to phenylalanine, the CDR3 consists of 14 amino acids. The kept DNA is CDR3 alone, 42 bases in frame from the first base. This TCR was recovered from a man aged 25 to 45 with acute or convalescent COVID-19. The chain is made from TRBV15 and TRBJ1-4, with TRBD1 matching 9 junction bases. The material sequenced was peripheral blood. The nucleotide sequence reads as follows: TGTGCCACGGGACAGGGAGGGTCTAATGAAAAACTGTTTTTT. It encodes CATGQGGSNEKLFF.